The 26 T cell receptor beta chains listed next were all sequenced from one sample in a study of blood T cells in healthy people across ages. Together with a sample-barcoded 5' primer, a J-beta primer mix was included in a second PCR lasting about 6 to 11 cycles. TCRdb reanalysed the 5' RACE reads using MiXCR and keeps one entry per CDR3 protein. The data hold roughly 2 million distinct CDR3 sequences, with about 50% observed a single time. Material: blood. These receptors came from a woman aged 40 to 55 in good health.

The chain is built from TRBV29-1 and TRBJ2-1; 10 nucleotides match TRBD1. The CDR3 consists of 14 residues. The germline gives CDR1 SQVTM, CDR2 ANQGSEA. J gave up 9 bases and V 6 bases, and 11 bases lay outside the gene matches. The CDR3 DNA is TGCAGCGTGATTAAAGGACAGGGGGATCGTGAGCAGTTCTTC. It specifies CSVIKGQGDREQFF.

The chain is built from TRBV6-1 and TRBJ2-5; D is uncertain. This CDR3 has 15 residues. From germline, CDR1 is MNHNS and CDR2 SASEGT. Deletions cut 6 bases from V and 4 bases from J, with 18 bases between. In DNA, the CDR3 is TGTGCCAGCAGCTCATATGGCCCCCCATCAGAGACCCAGTACTTC. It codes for CASSSYGPPSETQYF.

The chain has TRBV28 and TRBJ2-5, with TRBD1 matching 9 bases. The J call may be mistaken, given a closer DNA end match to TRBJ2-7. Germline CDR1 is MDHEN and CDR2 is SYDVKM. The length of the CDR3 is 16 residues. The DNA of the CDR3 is TGTGCCAGCAGCGGTTTTGGTGGGACAGGGTATTTCGAGCAGTACTTC. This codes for CASSGFGGTGYFEQYF.

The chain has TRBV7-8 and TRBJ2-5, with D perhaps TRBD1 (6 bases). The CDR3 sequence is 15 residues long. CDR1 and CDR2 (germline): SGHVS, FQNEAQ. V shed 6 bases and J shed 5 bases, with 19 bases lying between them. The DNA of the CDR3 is TGTGCCAGCAGTAACCCGGGACATGGTAGGGAGACCCAGTACTTC. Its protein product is CASSNPGHGRETQYF.

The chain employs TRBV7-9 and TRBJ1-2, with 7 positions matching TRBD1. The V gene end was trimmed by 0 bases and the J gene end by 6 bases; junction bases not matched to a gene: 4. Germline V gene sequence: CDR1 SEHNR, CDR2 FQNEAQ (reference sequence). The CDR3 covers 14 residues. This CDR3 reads CASSLADRQNGYTF. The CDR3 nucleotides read TGTGCCAGCAGCTTAGCGGACAGGCAAAATGGCTACACCTTC.

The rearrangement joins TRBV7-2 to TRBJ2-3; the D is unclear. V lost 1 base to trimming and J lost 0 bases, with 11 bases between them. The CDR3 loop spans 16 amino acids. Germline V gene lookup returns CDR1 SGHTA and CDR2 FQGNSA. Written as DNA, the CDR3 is TGTGCCAGCAGCTTAGGTAGGGCACCTAGCACAGATACGCAGTATTTT. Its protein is CASSLGRAPSTDTQYF.

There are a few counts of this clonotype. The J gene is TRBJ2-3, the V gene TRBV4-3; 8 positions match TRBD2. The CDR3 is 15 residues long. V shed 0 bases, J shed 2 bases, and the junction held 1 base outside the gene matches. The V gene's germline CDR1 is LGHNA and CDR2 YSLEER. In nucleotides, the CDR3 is TGCGCCAGCAGCCAAGACGGGGGGGCCACAGATACGCAGTATTTT. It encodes CASSQDGGATDTQYF.

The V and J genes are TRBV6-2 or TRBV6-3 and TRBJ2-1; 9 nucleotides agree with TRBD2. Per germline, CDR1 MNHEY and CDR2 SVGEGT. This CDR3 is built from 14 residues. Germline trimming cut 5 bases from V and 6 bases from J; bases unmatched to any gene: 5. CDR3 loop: CASSKSGGTNEQFF. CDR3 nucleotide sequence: TGTGCCAGCAGTAAGAGCGGGGGGACCAATGAGCAGTTCTTC.

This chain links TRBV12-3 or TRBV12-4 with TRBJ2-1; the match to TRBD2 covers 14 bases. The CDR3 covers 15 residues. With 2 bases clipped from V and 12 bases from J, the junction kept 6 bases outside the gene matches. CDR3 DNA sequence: TGTGCCAGCAGTTTACGACTAGCGGGGGGGCTAGGGCAGTTCTTC. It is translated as CASSLRLAGGLGQFF.

CDR3 DNA: TGTGCCAGCAGTCCTGATTTACTGGGCAGCTATGGCTACACCTTC. Translation: CASSPDLLGSYGYTF. The chain uses TRBV27 and TRBJ1-2; D ambiguous. Trimming stripped 5 bases from V and 4 bases from J, with 17 bases between. The CDR3 loop spans 15 amino acids. CDR1 is MNHEY and CDR2 is SMNVEV in the germline V gene (reference sequence).

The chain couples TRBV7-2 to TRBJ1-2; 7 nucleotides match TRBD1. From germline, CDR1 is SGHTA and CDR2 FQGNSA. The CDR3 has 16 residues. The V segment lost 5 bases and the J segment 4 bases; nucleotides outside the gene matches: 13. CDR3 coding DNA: TGTGCCAGCAGCCTTAGATTACAGGGGCCTATCTATGGCTACACCTTC. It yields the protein CASSLRLQGPIYGYTF. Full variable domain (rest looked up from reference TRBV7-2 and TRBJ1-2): GAGVSQSPSNKVTEKGKDVELRCDPISGHTALYWYRQSLGQGLEFLIYFQGNSAPDKSGLPSDRFSAERTGGSVSTLTIQRTQQEDSAVYLCASSLRLQGPIYGYTFGSGTRLTVV.

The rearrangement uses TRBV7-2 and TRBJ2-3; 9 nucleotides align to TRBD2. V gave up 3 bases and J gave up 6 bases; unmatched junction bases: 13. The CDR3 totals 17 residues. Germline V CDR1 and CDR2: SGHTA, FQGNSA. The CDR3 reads CASSLPRGGGASDTQYF. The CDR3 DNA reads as TGTGCCAGCAGCTTGCCTCGCGGCGGGGGGGCCTCGGATACGCAGTATTTT.

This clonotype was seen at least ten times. CDR3 residues: CASSLDPGLPEAFF. CDR3 DNA: TGCGCCAGCAGCTTGGACCCAGGCCTCCCTGAAGCTTTCTTT. The V gene is TRBV5-1, the J gene TRBJ1-1; D is undetermined. CDR3 size: 14 residues. Trimming cost V 0 bases and J 6 bases, with 12 bases left between them. CDR1 is SGHRS and CDR2 is YFSETQ in the germline V gene. The whole variable domain, filled in from reference TRBV5-1 and TRBJ1-1, reads KAGVTQTPRYLIKTRGQQVTLSCSPISGHRSVSWYQQTPGQGLQFLFEYFSETQRNKGNFPGRFSGRQFSNSRSEMNVSTLELGDSALYLCASSLDPGLPEAFFGQGTRLTVV.

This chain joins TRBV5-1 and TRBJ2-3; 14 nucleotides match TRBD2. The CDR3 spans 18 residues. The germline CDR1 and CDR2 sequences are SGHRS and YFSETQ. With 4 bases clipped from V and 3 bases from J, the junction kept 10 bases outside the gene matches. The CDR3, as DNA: TGCGCCAGCAGCCTGGTCTCGGGACTAGCGGGGGAGACAGATACGCAGTATTTT. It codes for CASSLVSGLAGETDTQYF.

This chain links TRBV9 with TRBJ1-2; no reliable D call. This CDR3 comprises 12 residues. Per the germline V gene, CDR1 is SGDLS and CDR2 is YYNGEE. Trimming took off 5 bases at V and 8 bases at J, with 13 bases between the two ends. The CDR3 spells CASSPRGGGYTF. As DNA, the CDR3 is TGTGCCAGCAGTCCTCGGGGAGGGGGCTACACCTTC.

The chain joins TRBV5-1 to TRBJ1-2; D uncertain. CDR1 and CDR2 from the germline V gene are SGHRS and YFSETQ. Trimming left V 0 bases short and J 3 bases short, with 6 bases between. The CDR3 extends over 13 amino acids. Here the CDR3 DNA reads TGCGCCAGCAGCTTGGGGAAAGACTATGGCTACACCTTC. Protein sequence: CASSLGKDYGYTF.

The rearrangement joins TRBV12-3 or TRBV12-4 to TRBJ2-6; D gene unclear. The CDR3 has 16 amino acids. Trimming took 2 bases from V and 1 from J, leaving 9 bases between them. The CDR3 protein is CASSLLGPSGANVLTF. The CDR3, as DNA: TGTGCCAGCAGTTTACTAGGTCCATCTGGGGCCAACGTCCTGACTTTC.

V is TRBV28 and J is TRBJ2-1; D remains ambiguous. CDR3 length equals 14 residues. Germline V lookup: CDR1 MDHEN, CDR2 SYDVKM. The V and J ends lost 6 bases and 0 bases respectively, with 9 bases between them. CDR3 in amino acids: CASSPTLSYNEQFF. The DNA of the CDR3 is TGTGCCAGCAGCCCCACGCTCTCCTACAATGAGCAGTTCTTC.

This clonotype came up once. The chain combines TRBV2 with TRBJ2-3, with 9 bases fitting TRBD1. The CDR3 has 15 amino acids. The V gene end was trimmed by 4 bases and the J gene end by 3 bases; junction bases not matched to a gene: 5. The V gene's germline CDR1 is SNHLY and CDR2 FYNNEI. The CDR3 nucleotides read TGTGCCAGCAGTGTGGACAGGGGACGGACAGATACGCAGTATTTT. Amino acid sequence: CASSVDRGRTDTQYF.

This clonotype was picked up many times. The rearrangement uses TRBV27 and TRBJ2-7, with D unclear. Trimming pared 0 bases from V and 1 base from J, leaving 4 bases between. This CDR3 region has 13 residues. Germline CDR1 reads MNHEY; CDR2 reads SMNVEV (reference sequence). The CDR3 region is CASSLSWSYEQYF. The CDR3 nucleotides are TGTGCCAGCAGTTTATCTTGGTCCTACGAGCAGTACTTC.

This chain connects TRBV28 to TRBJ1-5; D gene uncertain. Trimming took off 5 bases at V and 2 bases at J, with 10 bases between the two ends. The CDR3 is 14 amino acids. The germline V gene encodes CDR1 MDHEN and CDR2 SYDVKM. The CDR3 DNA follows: TGTGCCAGCAGTCCGGACCGTTGCAATCAGCCCCAGCATTTT. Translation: CASSPDRCNQPQHF.

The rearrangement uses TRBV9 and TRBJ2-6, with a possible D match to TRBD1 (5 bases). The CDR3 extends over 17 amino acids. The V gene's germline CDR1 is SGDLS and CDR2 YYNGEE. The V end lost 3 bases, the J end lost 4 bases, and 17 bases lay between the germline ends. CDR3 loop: CASSDAARASGANVLTF. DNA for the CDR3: TGTGCCAGCAGCGATGCCGCCAGGGCCTCCGGGGCCAACGTCCTGACTTTC. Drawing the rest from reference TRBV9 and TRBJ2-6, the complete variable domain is DSGVTQTPKHLITATGQRVTLRCSPRSGDLSVYWYQQSLDQGLQFLIQYYNGEERAKGNILERFSAQQFPDLHSELNLSSLELGDSALYFCASSDAARASGANVLTFGAGSRLTVL.

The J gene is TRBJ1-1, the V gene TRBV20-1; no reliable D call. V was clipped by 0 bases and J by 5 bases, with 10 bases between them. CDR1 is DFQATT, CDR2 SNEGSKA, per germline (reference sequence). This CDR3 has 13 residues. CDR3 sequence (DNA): TGCAGTGCTAGAGATGCGGGTTCTACTGAAGCTTTCTTT. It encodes CSARDAGSTEAFF.

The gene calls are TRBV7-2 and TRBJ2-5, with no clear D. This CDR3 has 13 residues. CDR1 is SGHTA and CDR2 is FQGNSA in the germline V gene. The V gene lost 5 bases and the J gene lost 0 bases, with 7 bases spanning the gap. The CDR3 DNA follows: TGTGCCAGCAGCACCCGGTACCAAGAGACCCAGTACTTC. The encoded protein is CASSTRYQETQYF.

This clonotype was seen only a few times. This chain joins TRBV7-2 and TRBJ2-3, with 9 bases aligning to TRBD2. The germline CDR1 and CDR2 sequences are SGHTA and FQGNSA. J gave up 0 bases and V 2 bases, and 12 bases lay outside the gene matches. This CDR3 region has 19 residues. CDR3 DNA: TGTGCCAGCAGCTTAATTAGCGGGGGAACTTTTTCTAGCACAGATACGCAGTATTTT. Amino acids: CASSLISGGTFSSTDTQYF.

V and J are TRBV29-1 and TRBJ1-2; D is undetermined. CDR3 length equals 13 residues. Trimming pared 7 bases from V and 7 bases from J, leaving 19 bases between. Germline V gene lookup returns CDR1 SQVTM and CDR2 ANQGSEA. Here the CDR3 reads CSAFVSIVGGYTF. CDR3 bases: TGCAGCGCGTTCGTGTCCATCGTAGGTGGCTACACCTTC. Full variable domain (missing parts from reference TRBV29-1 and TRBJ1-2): SAVISQKPSRDICQRGTSLTIQCQVDSQVTMMFWYRQQPGQSLTLIATANQGSEATYESGFVIDKFPISRPNLTFSTLTVSNMSPEDSSIYLCSAFVSIVGGYTFGSGTRLTVV.